The entry that follows covers one T cell receptor (beta chain) sequence. The source of the sample is a study of blood T cell repertoires in COVID-19. Assay: immunoSEQ multiplex PCR; the TCRdb copy retains only in-frame clones and omits some. This sample carries roughly 80,000 clones, 84% of them seen once, and the ten largest clones take around 3.3%. This CDR3 has 15 amino acids. Trimming removed 5 bases at V and 5 bases at J, with 15 bases between. The germline gives CDR1 SGHNT, CDR2 YENEEA. The chain carries TRBV11-3 and TRBJ2-2, with D possibly being TRBD2 (6 bases). The receptor comes from a man over 45 with acute or convalescent COVID-19. Sequenced sample: peripheral blood. The CDR3 spells CASSGGNRRTGELFF. The CDR3 bases are TGTGCCAGCAGCGGGGGGAATAGGCGGACCGGGGAGCTGTTTTTT.